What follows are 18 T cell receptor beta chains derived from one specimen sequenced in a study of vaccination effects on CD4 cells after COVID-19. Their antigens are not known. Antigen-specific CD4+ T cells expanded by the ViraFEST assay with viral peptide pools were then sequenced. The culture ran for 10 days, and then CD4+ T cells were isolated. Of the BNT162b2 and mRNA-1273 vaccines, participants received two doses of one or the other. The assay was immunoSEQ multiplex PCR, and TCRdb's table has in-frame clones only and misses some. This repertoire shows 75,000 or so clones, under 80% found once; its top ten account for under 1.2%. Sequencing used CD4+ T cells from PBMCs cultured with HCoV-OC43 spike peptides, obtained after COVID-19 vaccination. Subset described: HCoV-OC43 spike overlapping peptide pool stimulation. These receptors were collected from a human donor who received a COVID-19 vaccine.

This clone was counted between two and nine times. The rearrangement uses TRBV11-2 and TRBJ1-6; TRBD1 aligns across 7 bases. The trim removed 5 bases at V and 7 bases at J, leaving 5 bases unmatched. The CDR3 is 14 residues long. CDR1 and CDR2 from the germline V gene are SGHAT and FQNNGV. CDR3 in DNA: TGTGCCAGCAGCGTGGGACAGTCGAATTCACCCCTCCACTTT. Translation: CASSVGQSNSPLHF.

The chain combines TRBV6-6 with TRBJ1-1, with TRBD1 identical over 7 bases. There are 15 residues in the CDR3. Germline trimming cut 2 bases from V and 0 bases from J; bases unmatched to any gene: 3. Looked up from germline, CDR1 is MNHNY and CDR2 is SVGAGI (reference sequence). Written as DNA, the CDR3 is TGTGCCAGCAGTTACATTCAGGGGGTGAACACTGAAGCTTTCTTT. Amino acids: CASSYIQGVNTEAFF.

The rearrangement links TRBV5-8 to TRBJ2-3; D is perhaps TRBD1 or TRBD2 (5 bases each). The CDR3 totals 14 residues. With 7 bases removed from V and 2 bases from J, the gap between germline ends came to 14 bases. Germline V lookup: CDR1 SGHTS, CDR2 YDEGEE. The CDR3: CASPGTALTDTQYF. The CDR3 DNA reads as TGTGCCAGCCCGGGGACGGCACTCACAGATACGCAGTATTTT.

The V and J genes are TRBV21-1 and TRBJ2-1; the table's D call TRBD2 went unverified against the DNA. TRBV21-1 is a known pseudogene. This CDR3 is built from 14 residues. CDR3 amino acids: CASIIAGGYNEQFF. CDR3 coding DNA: TGTGCCAGCATCATAGCGGGGGGGTACAATGAGCAGTTCTTC.

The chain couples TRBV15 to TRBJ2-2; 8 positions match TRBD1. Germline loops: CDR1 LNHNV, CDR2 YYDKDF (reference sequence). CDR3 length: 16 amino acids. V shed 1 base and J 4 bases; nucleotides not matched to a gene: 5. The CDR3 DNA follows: TGTGCCACCAGCAGAGGGACAGGGTTGAGCACCGGGGAGCTGTTTTTT. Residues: CATSRGTGLSTGELFF.

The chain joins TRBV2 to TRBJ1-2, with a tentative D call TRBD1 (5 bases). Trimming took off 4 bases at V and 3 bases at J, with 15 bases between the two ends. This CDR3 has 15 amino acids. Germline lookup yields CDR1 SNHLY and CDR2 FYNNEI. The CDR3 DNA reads TGTGCCAGCAGTGTTCTGGGACTCAACGACTATGGCTACACCTTC. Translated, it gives CASSVLGLNDYGYTF.

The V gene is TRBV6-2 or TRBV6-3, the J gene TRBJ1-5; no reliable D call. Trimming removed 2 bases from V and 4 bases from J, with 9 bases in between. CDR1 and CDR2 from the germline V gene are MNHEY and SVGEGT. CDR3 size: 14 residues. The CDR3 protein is CASSYAVRNQPQHF. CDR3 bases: TGTGCCAGCAGTTACGCAGTGAGGAATCAGCCCCAGCATTTT.

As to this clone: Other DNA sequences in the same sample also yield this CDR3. The CDR3 sequence: CASSPGQSYGYTF. The CDR3, as DNA: TGTGCCAGCAGCCCTGGCCAGTCCTATGGCTACACCTTC. V usage is TRBV14 and J usage is TRBJ1-2; D uncertain. With 4 bases removed from V and 4 bases from J, the gap between germline ends came to 10 bases. CDR1 SGHDN and CDR2 FVKESK come from the germline V gene. The CDR3 totals 13 residues. The full variable domain, completed using reference TRBV14 and TRBJ1-2, is EAGVTQFPSHSVIEKGQTVTLRCDPISGHDNLYWYRRVMGKEIKFLLHFVKESKQDESGMPNNRFLAERTGGTYSTLKVQPAELEDSGVYFCASSPGQSYGYTFGSGTRLTVV.

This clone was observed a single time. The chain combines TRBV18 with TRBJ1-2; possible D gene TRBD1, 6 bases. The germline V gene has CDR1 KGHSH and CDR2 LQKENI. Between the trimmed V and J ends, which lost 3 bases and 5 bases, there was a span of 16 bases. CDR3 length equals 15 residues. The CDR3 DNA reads TGTGCCAGCTCACCCACACCGGGACAAACTTATGGCTACACCTTC. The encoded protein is CASSPTPGQTYGYTF.

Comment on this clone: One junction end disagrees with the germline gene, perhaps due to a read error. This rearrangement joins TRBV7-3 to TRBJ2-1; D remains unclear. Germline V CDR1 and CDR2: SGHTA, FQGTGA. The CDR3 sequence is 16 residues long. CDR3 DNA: TGTGCCAGCAGCCTAACTCGACTGAAGTCCTACAATGAGCAGTTCTTC. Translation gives CASSLTRLKSYNEQFF.

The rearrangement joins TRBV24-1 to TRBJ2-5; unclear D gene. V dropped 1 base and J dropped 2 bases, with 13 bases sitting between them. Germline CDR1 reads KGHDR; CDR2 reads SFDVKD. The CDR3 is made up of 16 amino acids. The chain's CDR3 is CATSDFSGKRQETQYF. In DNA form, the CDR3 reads TGTGCCACCAGTGATTTTAGTGGAAAGAGGCAAGAGACCCAGTACTTC.

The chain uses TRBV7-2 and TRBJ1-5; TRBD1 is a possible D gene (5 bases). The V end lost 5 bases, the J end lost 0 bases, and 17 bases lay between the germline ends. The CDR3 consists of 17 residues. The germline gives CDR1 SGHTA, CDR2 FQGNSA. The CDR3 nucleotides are TGTGCCAGCAGCGGGGACGGAGCAAAAAATAGCAATCAGCCCCAGCATTTT. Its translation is CASSGDGAKNSNQPQHF.

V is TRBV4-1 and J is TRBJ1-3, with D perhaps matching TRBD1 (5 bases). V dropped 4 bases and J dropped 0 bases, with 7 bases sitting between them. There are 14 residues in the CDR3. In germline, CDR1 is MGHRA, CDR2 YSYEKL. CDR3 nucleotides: TGCGCCAGCAGCCTTGACAGCTCTGGAAACACCATATATTTT. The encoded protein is CASSLDSSGNTIYF.

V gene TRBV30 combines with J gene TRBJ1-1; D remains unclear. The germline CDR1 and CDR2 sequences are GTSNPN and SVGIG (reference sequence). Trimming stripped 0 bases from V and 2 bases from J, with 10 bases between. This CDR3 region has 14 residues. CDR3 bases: TGTGCCTGGAGTGTAACGGGAACTAACACTGAAGCTTTCTTT. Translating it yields CAWSVTGTNTEAFF.

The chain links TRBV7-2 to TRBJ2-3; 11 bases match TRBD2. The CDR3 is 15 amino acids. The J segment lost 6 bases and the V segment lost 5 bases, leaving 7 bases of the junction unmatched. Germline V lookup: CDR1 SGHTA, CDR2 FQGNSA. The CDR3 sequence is CASSIPSGGRDTQYF. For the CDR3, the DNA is TGTGCCAGCAGCATCCCTAGCGGGGGGAGGGATACGCAGTATTTT.

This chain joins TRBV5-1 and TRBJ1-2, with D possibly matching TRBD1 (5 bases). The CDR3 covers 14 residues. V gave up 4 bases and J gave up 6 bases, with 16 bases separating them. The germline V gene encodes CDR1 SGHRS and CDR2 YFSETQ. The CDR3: CASSLIREKDGYTF. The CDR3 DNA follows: TGCGCCAGCAGCCTGATCAGGGAAAAGGATGGCTACACCTTC.

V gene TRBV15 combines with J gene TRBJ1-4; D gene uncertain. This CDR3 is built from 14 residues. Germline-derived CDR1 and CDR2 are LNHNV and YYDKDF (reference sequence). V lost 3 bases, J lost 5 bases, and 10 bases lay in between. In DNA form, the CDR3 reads TGTGCCACCAGCAGGTCAGTGGGCAATGAAAAACTGTTTTTT. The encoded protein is CATSRSVGNEKLFF.

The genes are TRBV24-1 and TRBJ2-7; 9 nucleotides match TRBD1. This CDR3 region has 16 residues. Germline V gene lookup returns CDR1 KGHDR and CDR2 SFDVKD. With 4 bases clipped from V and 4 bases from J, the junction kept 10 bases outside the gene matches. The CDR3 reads CATSDSDRGKRYEQYV. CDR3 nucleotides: TGTGCCACCAGTGACTCGGACAGGGGAAAGAGGTACGAGCAGTACGTC.